Each of the 5 T cell receptor beta chains below was sequenced from the same sample in a study of T cells expressing NK-cell markers (dated by TCRdb to 2020 to 2022). Libraries came from 5' RACE. The sequencing machine was an Illumina HiSeq 2000. With the reads reprocessed by TCRdb, a single entry stands for each CDR3 protein sequence and no DNA is reported. The sample table includes about 150,000 distinct CDR3 sequences. More than 35% of the sample is held by the ten biggest clonotypes. Sequenced material: blood T cells: a sorted CD56 or NKG2C T cell subset, CD4+ or CD8+ T cells, or bulk PBMC T cells (not recorded which). These receptors were collected from a woman aged 45-65 years in good health. Donor details come from another sample of the same person, matched by shared clones.

V usage is TRBV4-1 and J usage is TRBJ1-2; as DNA is missing, the TRBD1 call by TCRdb cannot be tested. Germline values: CDR1 MGHRA, CDR2 YSYEKL. This CDR3 is 16 amino acids long. This CDR3 is CASSPRDRDGFYGYTF.

The J gene is TRBJ2-7, the V gene TRBV4-2; TCRdb's D call, TRBD1, is unchecked because there is no DNA. This CDR3 is built from 13 residues. Germline CDR1 and CDR2: LGHNA and YNFKEQ. The CDR3 sequence is CASSRQGQDEQYF.

V and J are TRBV7-2 and TRBJ2-7; TCRdb selects TRBD1, and the lack of DNA leaves this call unchecked. This CDR3 has 17 residues. Germline lookup yields CDR1 SGHTA and CDR2 FQGNSA. Here the CDR3 reads CASSPRGEGGGFYEQYF.

The chain couples TRBV4-1 to TRBJ1-5; TCRdb's D call of TRBD1 is untestable without DNA. This CDR3 is built from 13 residues. CDR1 is MGHRA and CDR2 is YSYEKL in the germline V gene. The CDR3 sequence is CASSLLLSQPQHF.

The CDR3 region is CASSGTQGSGANVLTF. The chain couples TRBV11-3 to TRBJ2-6. The germline V gene has CDR1 SGHNT and CDR2 YENEEA. CDR3 size: 16 residues.